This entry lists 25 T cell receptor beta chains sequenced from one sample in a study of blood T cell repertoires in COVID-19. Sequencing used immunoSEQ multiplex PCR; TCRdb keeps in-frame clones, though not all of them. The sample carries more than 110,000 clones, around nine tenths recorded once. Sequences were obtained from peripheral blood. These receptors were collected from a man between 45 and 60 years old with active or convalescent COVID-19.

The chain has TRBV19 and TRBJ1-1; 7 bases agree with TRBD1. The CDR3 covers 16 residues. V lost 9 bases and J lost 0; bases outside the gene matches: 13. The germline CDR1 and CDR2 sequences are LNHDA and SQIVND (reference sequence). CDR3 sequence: CASRDSRNRMNTEAFF. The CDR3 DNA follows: TGTGCCAGCCGGGACAGCCGAAACCGGATGAACACTGAAGCTTTCTTT.

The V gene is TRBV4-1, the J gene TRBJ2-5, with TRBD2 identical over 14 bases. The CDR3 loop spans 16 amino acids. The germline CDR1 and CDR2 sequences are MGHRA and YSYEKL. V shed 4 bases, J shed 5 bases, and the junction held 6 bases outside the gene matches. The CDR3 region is CASSPGTSGSGETQYF. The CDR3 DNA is TGCGCCAGCAGCCCCGGGACTAGCGGGAGTGGTGAGACCCAGTACTTC.

The CDR3: CASSAGQGAPYEQYF. The DNA for the CDR3 is TGTGCCAGCAGCGCAGGACAGGGGGCTCCCTACGAGCAGTACTTC. The V gene is TRBV11-2, the J gene TRBJ2-7; 11 bases align to TRBD1. Germline CDR1 reads SGHAT; CDR2 reads FQNNGV. The CDR3 consists of 15 residues. V shed 5 bases, J shed 2 bases, and the junction held 5 bases outside the gene matches.

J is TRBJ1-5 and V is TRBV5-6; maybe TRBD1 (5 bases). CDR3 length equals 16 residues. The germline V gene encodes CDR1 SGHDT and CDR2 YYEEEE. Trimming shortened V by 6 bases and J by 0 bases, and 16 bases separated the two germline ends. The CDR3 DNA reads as TGTGCCAGCACCCAAGGTGGGGCTTATAGCAATCAGCCCCAGCATTTT. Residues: CASTQGGAYSNQPQHF.

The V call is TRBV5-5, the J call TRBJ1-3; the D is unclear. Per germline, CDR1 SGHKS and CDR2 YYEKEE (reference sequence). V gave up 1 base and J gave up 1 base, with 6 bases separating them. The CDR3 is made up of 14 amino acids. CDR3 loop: CASSLPGSGNTIYF. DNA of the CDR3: TGTGCCAGCAGCTTGCCCGGGTCTGGAAACACCATATATTTT.

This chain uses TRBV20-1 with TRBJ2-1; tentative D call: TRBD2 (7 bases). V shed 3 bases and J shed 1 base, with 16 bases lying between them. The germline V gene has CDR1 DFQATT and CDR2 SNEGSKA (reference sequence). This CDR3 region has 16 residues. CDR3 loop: CSASPGGRGSYNEQFF. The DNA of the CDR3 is TGCAGTGCTAGTCCCGGGGGGCGGGGATCCTACAATGAGCAGTTCTTC.

This chain's CDR3 is CATSDGRALTGELFF. CDR3 nucleotide sequence: TGTGCCACCAGCGACGGGAGGGCGTTAACCGGGGAGCTGTTTTTT. This chain joins TRBV15 and TRBJ2-2, with 8 bases identical to TRBD2. The ends lost 5 bases at V and 5 bases at J; junction bases unmatched: 7. Per germline, CDR1 LNHNV and CDR2 YYDKDF (reference sequence). CDR3 length: 15 residues.

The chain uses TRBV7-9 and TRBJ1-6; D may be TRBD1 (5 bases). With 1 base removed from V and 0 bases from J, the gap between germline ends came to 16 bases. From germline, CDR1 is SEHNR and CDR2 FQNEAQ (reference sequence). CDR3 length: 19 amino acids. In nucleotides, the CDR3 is TGTGCCAGCAGCTTAGAGCTTCAGGGCGCTAGCTCCTATAATTCACCCCTCCACTTT. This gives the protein CASSLELQGASSYNSPLHF.

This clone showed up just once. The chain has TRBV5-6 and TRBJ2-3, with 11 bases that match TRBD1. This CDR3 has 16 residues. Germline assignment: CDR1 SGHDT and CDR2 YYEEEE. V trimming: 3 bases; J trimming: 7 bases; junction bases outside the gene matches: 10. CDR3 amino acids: CASSSYRTGGAYTQYF. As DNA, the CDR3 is TGTGCCAGCAGCTCCTACCGGACAGGGGGCGCGTATACGCAGTATTTT.

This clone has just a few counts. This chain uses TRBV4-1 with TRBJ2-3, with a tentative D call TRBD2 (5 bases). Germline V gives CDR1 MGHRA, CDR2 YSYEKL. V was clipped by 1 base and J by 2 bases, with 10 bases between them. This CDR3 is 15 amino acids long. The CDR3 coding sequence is TGCGCCAGCAGCCAAGCCCCGAGGGCCACAGATACGCAGTATTTT. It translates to CASSQAPRATDTQYF.

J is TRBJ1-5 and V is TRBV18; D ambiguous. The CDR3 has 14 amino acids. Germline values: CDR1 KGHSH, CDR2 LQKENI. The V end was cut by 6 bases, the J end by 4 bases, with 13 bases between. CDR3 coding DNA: TGTGCCAGCTCCGCGGCGGCGGCAAATCAGCCCCAGCATTTT. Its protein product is CASSAAAANQPQHF.

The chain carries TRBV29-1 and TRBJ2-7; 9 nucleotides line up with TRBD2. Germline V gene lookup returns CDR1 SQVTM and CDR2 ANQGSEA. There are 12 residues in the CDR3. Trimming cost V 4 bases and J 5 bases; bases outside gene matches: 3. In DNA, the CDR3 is TGCAGCGTTGCCCGCGGGAGGGACGAGCAGTACTTC. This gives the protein CSVARGRDEQYF.

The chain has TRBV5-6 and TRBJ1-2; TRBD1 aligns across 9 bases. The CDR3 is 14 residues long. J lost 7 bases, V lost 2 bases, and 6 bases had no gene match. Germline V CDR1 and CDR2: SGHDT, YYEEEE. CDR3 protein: CASSFGQGRFGYTF. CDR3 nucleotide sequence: TGTGCCAGCAGCTTTGGACAGGGGAGATTTGGCTACACCTTC.

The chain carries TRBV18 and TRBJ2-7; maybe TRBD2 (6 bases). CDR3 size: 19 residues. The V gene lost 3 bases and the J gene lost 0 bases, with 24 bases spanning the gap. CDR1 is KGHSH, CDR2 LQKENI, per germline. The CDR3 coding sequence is TGTGCCAGCTCACCTGAGCGGGCGGGACTCTATATGAGCTCCTACGAGCAGTACTTC. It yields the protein CASSPERAGLYMSSYEQYF. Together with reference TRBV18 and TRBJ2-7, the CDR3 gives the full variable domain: NAGVMQNPRHLVRRRGQEARLRCSPMKGHSHVYWYRQLPEEGLKFMVYLQKENIIDESGMPKERFSAEFPKEGPSILRIQQVVRGDSAAYFCASSPERAGLYMSSYEQYFGPGTRLTVT.

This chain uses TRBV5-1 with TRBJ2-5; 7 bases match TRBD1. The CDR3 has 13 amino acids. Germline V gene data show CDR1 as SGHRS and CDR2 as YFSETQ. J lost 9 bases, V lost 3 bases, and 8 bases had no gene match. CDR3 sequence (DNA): TGCGCCAGCAGCTGGGGAGAGGGGGCCGCCCAGTACTTC. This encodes CASSWGEGAAQYF.

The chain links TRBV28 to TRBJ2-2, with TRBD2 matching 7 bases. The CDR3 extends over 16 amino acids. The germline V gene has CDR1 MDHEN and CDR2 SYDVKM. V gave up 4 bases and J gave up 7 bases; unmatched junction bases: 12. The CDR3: CASSSRGETARGELFF. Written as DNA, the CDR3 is TGTGCCAGCAGTTCTCGGGGGGAGACCGCACGCGGGGAGCTGTTTTTT.

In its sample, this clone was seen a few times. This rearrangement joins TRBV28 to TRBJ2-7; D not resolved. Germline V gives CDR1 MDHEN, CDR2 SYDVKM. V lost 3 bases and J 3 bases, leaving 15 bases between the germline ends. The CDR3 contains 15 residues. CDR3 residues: CASSFPYSGNYEQYF. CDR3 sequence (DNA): TGTGCCAGCAGTTTCCCCTATTCCGGTAACTACGAGCAGTACTTC.

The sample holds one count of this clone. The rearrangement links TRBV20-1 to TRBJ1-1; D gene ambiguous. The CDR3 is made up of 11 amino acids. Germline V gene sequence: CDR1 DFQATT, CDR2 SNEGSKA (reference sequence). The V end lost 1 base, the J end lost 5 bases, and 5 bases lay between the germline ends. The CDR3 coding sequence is TGCAGTGCTAGAGGGAGGACTGAAGCTTTCTTT. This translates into CSARGRTEAFF.

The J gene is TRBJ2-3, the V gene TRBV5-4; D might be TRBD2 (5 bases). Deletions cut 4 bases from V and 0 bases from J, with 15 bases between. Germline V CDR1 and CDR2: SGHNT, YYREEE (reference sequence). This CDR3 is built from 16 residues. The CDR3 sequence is CASSSRTYWSTDTQYF. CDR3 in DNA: TGTGCCAGCAGCAGCCGGACTTATTGGAGCACAGATACGCAGTATTTT.

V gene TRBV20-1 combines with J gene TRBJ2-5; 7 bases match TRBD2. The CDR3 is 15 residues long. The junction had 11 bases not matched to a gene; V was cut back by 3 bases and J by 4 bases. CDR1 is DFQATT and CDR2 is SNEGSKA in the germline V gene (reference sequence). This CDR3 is CSASKVRASGETQYF. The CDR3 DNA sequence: TGCAGTGCTAGTAAAGTCCGGGCTAGCGGAGAGACCCAGTACTTC.

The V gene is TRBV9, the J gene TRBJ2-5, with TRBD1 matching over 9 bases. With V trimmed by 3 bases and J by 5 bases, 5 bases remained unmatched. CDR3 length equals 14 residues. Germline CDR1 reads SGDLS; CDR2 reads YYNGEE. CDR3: CASSARDRVETQYF. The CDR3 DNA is TGTGCCAGCAGCGCACGGGACAGGGTGGAGACCCAGTACTTC.

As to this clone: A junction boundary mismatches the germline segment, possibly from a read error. As DNA, the CDR3 is TGTGCTAGCAGCTTAGGGGGCAGGGGGCAAGAGACCCAGTACTTC. It is translated as CASSLGGRGQETQYF. This chain joins TRBV7-7 and TRBJ2-5; 7 bases fit TRBD1. The length of the CDR3 is 15 residues. Germline V lookup: CDR1 SSHAT, CDR2 FNYEAQ (reference sequence).

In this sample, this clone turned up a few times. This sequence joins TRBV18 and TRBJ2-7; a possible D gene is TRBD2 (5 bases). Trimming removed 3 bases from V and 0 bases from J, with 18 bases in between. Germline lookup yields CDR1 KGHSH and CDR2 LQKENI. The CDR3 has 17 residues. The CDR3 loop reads CASSPSSGGASSYEQYF. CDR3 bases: TGTGCCAGCTCACCCTCGAGCGGCGGTGCAAGCTCCTACGAGCAGTACTTC.

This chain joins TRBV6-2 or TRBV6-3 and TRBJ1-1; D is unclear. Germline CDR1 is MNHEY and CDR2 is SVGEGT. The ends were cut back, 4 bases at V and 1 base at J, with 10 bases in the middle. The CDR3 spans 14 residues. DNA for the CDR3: TGTGCCAGCAGTTCCCTAGGGAGGAACACTGAAGCTTTCTTT. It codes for CASSSLGRNTEAFF.

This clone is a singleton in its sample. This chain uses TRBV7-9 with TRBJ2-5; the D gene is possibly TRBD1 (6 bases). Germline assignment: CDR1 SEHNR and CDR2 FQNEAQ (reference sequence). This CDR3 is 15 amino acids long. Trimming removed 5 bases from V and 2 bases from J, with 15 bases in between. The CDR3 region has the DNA TGTGCCAGCAGCCCAAGCCGGACAGTTCAAGAGACCCAGTACTTC. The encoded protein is CASSPSRTVQETQYF.